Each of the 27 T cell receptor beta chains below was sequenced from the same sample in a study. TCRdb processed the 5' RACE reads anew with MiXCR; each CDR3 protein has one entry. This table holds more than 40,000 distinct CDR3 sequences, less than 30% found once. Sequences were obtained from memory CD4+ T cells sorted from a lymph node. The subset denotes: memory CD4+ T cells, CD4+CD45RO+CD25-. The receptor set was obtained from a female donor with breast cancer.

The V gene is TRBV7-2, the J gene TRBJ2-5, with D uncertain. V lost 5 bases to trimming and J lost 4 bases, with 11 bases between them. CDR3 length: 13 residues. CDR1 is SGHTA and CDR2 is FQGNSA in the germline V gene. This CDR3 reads CASSADGLETQYF. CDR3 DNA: TGTGCCAGCAGCGCCGACGGATTAGAGACCCAGTACTTC. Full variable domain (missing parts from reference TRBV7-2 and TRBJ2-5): GAGVSQSPSNKVTEKGKDVELRCDPISGHTALYWYRQSLGQGLEFLIYFQGNSAPDKSGLPSDRFSAERTGGSVSTLTIQRTQQEDSAVYLCASSADGLETQYFGPGTRLLVL.

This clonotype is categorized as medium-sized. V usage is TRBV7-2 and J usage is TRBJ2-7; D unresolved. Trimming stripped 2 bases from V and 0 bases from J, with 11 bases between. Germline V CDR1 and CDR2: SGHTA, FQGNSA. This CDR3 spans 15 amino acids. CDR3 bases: TGTGCCAGCAGCTTACGGGCTTCGAGCTCCTACGAGCAGTACTTC. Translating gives CASSLRASSSYEQYF.

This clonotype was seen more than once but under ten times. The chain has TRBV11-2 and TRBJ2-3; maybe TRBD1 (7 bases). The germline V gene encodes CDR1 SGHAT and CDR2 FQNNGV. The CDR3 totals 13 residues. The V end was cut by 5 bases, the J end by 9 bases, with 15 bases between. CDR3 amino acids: CASSRDRGGTQYF. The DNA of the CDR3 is TGTGCCAGCAGCAGGGACAGAGGGGGGACGCAGTATTTT.

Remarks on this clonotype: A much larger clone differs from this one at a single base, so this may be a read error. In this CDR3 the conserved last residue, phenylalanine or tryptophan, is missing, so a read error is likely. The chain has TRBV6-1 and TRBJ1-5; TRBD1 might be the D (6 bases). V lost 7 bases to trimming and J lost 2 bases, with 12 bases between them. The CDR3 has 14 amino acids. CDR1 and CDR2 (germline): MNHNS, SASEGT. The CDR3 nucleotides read TGTGCCAGCAACCCACAGGGAGGCAATCAGCCCCAGCATTCT. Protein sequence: CASNPQGGNQPQHS.

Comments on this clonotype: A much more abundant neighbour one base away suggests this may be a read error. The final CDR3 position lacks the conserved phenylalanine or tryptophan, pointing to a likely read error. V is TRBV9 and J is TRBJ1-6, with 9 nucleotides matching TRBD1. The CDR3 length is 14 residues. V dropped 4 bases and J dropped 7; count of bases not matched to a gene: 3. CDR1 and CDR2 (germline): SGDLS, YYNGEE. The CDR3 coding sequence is TGTGCCAGCAGCAGGACAGGGGAGAATTCACCCCTCCACCTT. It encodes CASSRTGENSPLHL.

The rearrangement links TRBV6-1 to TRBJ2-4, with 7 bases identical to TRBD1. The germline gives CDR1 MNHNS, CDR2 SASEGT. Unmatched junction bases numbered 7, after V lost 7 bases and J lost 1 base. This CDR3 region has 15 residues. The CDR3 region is CASTEQGWAKNIQYF. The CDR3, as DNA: TGTGCCAGCACAGAACAGGGGTGGGCCAAAAACATTCAGTACTTC.

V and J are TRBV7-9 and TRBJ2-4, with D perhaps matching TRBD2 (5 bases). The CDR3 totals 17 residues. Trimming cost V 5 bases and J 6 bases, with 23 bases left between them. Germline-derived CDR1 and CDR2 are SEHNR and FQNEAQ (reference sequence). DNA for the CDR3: TGTGCCAGCAGCCCCGTCCTCGGGAAGACTGTCCCAAACATTCAGTACTTC. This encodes CASSPVLGKTVPNIQYF.

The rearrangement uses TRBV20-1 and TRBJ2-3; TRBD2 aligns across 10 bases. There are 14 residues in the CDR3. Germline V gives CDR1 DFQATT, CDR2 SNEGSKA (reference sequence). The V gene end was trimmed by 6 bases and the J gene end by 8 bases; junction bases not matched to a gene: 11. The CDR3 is CSARAGGTWGTQYF. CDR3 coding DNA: TGCAGTGCCCGAGCGGGGGGGACGTGGGGTACGCAGTATTTT.

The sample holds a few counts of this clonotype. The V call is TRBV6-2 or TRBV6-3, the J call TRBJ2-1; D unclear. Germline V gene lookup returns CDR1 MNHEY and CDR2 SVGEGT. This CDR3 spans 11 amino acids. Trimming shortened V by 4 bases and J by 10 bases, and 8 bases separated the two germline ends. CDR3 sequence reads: CASSFAREQFF. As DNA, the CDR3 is TGTGCCAGCAGTTTCGCAAGGGAGCAGTTCTTC.

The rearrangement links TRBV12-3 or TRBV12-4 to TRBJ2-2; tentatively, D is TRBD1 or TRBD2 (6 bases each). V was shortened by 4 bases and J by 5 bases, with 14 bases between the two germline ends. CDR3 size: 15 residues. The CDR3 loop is CASSYRQEGTGELFF. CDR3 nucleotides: TGTGCCAGCAGTTACCGACAGGAGGGTACCGGGGAGCTGTTTTTT.

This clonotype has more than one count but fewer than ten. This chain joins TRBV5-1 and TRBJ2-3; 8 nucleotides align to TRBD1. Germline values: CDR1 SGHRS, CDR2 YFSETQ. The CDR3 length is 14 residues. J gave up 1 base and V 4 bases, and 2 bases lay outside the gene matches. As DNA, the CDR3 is TGCGCCAGCAGCCAGGGGGCAGGCACAGATACGCAGTATTTT. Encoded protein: CASSQGAGTDTQYF.

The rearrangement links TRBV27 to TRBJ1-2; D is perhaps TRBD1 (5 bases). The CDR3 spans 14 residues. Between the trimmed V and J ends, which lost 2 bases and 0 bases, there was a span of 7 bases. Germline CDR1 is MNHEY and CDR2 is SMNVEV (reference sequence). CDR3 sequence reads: CASSLTGTNYGYTF. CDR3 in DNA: TGTGCCAGCAGTTTAACAGGCACTAACTATGGCTACACCTTC.

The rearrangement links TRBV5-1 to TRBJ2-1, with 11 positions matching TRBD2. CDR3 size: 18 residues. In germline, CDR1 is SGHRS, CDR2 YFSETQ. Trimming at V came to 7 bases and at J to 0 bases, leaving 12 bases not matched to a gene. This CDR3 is CASGWTSGPSSSYNEQFF. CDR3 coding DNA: TGCGCCAGCGGCTGGACTAGCGGGCCTTCGAGCTCCTACAATGAGCAGTTCTTC.

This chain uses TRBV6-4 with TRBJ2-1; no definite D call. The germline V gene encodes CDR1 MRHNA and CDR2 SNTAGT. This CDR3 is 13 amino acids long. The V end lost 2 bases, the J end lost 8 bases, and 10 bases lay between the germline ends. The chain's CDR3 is CASSDQASDEQFF. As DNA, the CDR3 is TGTGCCAGCAGTGACCAGGCTAGTGATGAGCAGTTCTTC.

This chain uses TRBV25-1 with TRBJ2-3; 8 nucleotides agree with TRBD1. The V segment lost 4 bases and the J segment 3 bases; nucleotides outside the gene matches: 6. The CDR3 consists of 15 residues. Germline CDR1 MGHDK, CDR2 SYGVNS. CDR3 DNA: TGTGCCAGCAGTGTACAGGGGGGAGGAACAGATACGCAGTATTTT. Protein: CASSVQGGGTDTQYF.

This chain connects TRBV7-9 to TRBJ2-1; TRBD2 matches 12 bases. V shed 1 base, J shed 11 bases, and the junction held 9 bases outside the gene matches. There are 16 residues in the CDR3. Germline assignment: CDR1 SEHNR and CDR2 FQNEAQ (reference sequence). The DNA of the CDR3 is TGTGCCAGCAGCTTAGATCGGCTAGCGGGGGGGCGAAAGCAGTTCTTC. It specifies CASSLDRLAGGRKQFF.

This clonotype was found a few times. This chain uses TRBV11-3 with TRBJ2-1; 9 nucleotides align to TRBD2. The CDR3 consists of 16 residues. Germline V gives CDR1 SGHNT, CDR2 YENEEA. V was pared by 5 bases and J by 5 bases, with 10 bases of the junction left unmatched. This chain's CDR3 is CASSISRGGMDNEQFF. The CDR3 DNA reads TGTGCCAGCAGCATCTCGCGGGGGGGCATGGACAATGAGCAGTTCTTC.

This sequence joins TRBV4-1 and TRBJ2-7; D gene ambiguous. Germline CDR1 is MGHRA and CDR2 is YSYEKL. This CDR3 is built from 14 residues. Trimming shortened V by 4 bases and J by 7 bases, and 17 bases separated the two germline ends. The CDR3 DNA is TGCGCCAGCAGCCCAAGGGCTACTTTAGGGGAGCAGTACTTC. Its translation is CASSPRATLGEQYF.

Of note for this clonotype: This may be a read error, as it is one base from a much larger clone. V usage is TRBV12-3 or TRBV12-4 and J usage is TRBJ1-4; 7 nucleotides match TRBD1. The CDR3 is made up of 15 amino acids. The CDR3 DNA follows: TGTGTCAGCAGTTTGTCCGGGACAGTGCTCGAAAAACTGTTTTTT. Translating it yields CVSSLSGTVLEKLFF.

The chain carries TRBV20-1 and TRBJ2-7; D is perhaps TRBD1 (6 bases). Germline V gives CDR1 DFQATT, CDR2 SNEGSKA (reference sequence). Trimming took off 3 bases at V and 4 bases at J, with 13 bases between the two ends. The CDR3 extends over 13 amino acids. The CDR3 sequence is CSARDSLEYEQYF. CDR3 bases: TGCAGTGCTAGGGACAGCCTCGAATACGAGCAGTACTTC.

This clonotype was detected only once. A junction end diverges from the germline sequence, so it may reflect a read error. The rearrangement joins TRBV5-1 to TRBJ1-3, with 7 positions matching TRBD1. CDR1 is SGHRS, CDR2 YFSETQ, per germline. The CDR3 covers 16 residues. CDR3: CASSLTDRESGNTTYF. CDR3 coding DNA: TGCGCCAGCAGCTTAACCGACAGGGAGAGTGGAAACACCACATATTTT.

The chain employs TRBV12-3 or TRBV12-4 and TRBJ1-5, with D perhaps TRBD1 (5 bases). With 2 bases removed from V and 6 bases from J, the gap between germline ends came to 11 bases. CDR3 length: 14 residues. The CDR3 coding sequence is TGTGCCAGCAGTTTATACGGGCAGGGTCAGCCCCAGCATTTT. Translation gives CASSLYGQGQPQHF.

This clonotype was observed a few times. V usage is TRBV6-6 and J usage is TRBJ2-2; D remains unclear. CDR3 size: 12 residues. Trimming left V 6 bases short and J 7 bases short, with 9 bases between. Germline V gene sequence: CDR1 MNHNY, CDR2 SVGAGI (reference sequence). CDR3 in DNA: TGTGCCAGCAGAACCGACGGCGGGGAGCTGTTTTTT. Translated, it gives CASRTDGGELFF.

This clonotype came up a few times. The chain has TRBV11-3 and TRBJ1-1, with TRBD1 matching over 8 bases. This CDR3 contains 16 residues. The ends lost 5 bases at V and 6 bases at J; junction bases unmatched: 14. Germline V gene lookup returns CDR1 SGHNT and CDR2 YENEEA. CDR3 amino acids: CASSRRAGGSRSEAFF. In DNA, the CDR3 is TGTGCCAGCAGCCGCCGCGCAGGGGGCTCTCGGTCTGAAGCTTTCTTT.

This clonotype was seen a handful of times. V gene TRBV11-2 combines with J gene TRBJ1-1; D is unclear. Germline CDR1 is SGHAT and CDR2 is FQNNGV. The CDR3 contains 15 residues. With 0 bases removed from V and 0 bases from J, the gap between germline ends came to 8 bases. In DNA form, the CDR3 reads TGTGCCAGCAGCTTAGATCCCAGCTTGAACACTGAAGCTTTCTTT. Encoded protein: CASSLDPSLNTEAFF.

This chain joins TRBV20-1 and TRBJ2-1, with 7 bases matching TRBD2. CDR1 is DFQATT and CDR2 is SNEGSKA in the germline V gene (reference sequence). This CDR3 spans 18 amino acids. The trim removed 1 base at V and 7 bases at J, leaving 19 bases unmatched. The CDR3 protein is CSARVAPAGGVLANEQFF. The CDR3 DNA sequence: TGCAGTGCTAGAGTCGCGCCCGCCGGCGGGGTACTAGCGAATGAGCAGTTCTTC.

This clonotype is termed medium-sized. CDR3 region: CASSLGRKNTEAFF. CDR3 DNA sequence: TGTGCCAGCAGCTTAGGACGGAAGAACACTGAAGCTTTCTTT. This chain connects TRBV5-6 to TRBJ1-1; D unresolved. V was clipped by 2 bases and J by 1 base, with 9 bases between them. Germline V gene sequence: CDR1 SGHDT, CDR2 YYEEEE. The CDR3 extends over 14 amino acids.